The following is a T cell receptor (beta chain) sequence with its context. Its target is unknown. The sample belongs to a study of cytomegalovirus exposure and HLA in healthy donors. Study-wide findings and caveats: Some highly shared sequence variants likely arose as a pipeline artifact. A previous analysis found most TCR beta V segments productive roughly 90% or roughly 30% of the time. Later analysis associated a missense DCLRE1C variant with TCR beta V- and J-gene trimming.

The V end lost 2 bases, the J end lost 4 bases, and 11 bases lay between the germline ends. CDR3 length: 14 residues. Germline values: CDR1 SGHTA, CDR2 FQGTGA. 13 Jbeta primers and 60 Vbeta primers were used for the PCR. TCRdb's table, derived via immunoSEQ multiplex PCR, lists solely in-frame clones and lacks some. The sample lists 150,000 to 200,000 clones; 84% were seen once. The clonotype was recovered from a man between 45 and 60 years old in good health and CMV-seropositive. V gene TRBV7-3 combines with J gene TRBJ2-5; a weak D match, TRBD2 (6 bases). Source material: PBMCs. The CDR3 region is CASSLGGAGETQYF. CDR3 in DNA: TGTGCCAGCAGCTTAGGAGGGGCGGGAGAGACCCAGTACTTC.